The count of the clone carrying this TCR beta chain is one. Its cognate antigen is unknown. V dropped 9 bases and J dropped 5 bases, with 11 bases sitting between them. Germline CDR1 ENHRY, CDR2 SYGVKD. The CDR3 sequence is 12 residues long. This sample is drawn from a study of cytomegalovirus exposure and HLA in healthy donors. Findings and caveats of the study: Links to common viral pathogens appeared, in a later analysis, for several of the most significant clusters.

The PCR ran on 60 Vbeta and 13 Jbeta primers. Sequencing used immunoSEQ multiplex PCR; TCRdb keeps in-frame clones, though not all of them. This table holds over 100,000 clones, 83% found once. This TCR derives from a man aged 35-49 years in good health and CMV-seronegative. This chain uses TRBV10-3 with TRBJ2-1; possibly TRBD1 for D (6 bases). The material sequenced was PBMCs. The CDR3 nucleotides read TGTGCCATACAGGGTGGAAACAATGAGCAGTTCTTC. Its translation: CAIQGGNNEQFF.